This T cell receptor (beta chain) came from a study of shared clonotypes between healthy human individuals. Using immunoSEQ multiplex PCR, the repertoire was profiled, and TCRdb retains in-frame clones only, with some absent. The sample yields some 2,500,000 clones, about nine tenths seen once. The CDR3 covers 16 residues. Splitting of CD4+ cells produced CD45RA+ naive and CD45RA-negative memory subsets. This clone was detected only once. The antigen is undetermined. General study findings and limits: Naive CD4 clonotypes were shared across a few donors at roughly 4.6%. Clonotype sharing among donors likely depends on sequencing depth.

The sample consisted of naive CD4+ T cells from PBMCs. The subset was: CD45RA+ positively selected. The chain combines TRBV21-1 with TRBJ2-1; no check of the table's D call, TRBD2, against the DNA was made. TRBV21-1 is a documented pseudogene. The sequence was obtained from a man aged 18-30 years in good health. Some clones in this sample may be carry-over from other donors' samples. In DNA, the CDR3 is TGTGCCAGCAGTGGTATGAGTTCTGGCTCCTACAATGAGCAGTTCTTC. Its translation is CASSGMSSGSYNEQFF.